This T cell receptor beta chain is drawn from a study of vaccination effects on CD4 cells after COVID-19 (dated 2022 in TCRdb). A note on the overall study: Two doses of either the BNT162b2 or the mRNA-1273 mRNA SARS-CoV-2 vaccine were administered to participants. The full study included around ten COVID-19 convalescent patients and a few SARS-CoV-2-naive healthy vaccine recipients. SARS-CoV-2 spike-specific CD4+ TCR repertoires were compared before and after mRNA vaccination in COVID-19 convalescent patients and in infection-naive vaccine recipients. Cultures from other donors in the study were sequenced with the Oncomine TCR Beta short-read assay on an Illumina iSeq 100. Results the study describes overall, beyond this receptor: Both infection-induced and vaccine-induced clones contracted markedly at late post-vaccination timepoints, which is consistent with waning T cell responses. In healthy vaccine recipients, vaccine-induced clones were almost all SARS-CoV-2 mono-reactive, with only 1 of 255 being cross-reactive with common cold coronaviruses. The study was limited by a small number of convalescent patients, and early post-infection timepoints were lacking.

In the ViraFEST assay, PBMC were stimulated with viral peptide pools, and antigen-specific CD4+ T cell clonotypes were then identified by expansion using TCR sequencing. After about 10 days of culture, CD4+ T cells were isolated with the EasySep CD4+ T cell isolation kit. None of the healthy vaccine recipients had a prior SARS-CoV-2 infection, which was confirmed by nucleocapsid antibody tests that came back negative both before and after vaccination. A few million PBMC per well were cultured in IMDM with roughly 5% human AB serum, 8.5 to 10 IU/ml IL-2 and gentamicin, plus 10 ug/ml peptides. Half of the culture medium was replaced with fresh IL-2-containing medium on days 3 and 7. Unless noted otherwise, every peptide stimulation condition was grown in triplicate wells. PBMC were separated from whole blood using Ficoll-Paque Plus gradient centrifugation and were then either cryopreserved at -140C or used fresh. Overlapping peptide pools spanned the spike proteins of SARS-CoV-2 and the common cold coronaviruses HCoV-NL63, HCoV-OC43 and HCoV-229E. Genomic DNA was extracted from cultured CD4+ T cells with the QIAamp micro DNA kit.

V and J are truncated by 2 bases and 1 base respectively, leaving an intervening sequence of 9 bases. The CDR3 numbers 15 residues from cysteine through phenylalanine. Kept here is only the CDR3 DNA, which spans 45 bases and is read in frame from base 1. CDR1 and CDR2 are read off the germline V gene as MNHEY and SVGEGT. As concerns this clone: Its antigen has not been determined. No quality values exist for individual bases; no much larger clone is one base distant.

Library preparation used the immunoSEQ multiplex PCR assay. DNA from the cultured, isolated CD4+ T cells was subjected to TCR beta CDR3 sequencing. As for the authors' bioinformatics: Non-productive TCR sequences were removed, reads were trimmed to the CDR3 region, and CDR3s of at least 7 amino acids were retained. Antigen-specific clonotypes were identified with the MANAFEST web app by comparing expansion in peptide wells against reference cultures. Positive clones required FDR<0.05 expansion versus reference and all other wells, odds ratio above 5, and frequency above 0.1% in two replicate wells. Cross-reactive clonotypes were defined as significantly expanded in SARS-CoV-2 spike wells and in at least one common cold coronavirus spike condition. Using the stringdist R package, CDR3 similarity was measured by Levenshtein distance, and unrooted trees were constructed with ape in R 3.6.1. The table was pulled from immuneACCESS by TCRdb, which kept in-frame rearrangements only. Such tables lose some clones; where checked, under half of the loss comes from unresolved V genes, and the rest has no known cause. The DNA was the basis for D and trimming; V, J and clone size are from that table. The sample data list tens of thousands of clones, and 74% of these were observed just once. Of the sample, 1.5% to 2% falls within the top ten clones.

The receptor was derived from a human donor who received a COVID-19 vaccine. The rearrangement combines TRBV6-2 or TRBV6-3 with TRBJ2-1, with no confident D gene call. The sample here was CD4+ T cells from PBMCs cultured with HCoV-229E spike peptides, taken before COVID-19 vaccination. This sample's cell subset or site label indicates: HCoV-229E spike overlapping peptide pool stimulation. The CDR3 region reads CASSYRIGSYNEQFF. The nucleotides are TGTGCCAGCAGTTACCGTATAGGGTCCTACAATGAGCAGTTCTTC.